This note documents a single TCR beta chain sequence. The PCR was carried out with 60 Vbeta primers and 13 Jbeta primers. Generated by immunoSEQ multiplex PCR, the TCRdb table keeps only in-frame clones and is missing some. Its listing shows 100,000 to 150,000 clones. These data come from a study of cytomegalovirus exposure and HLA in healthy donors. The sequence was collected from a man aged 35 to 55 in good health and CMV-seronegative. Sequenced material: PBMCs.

CDR3 in amino acids: CASSPGHIGPSEQYF. CDR3 bases: TGTGCCAGCAGCCCCGGACACATCGGGCCCTCCGAGCAGTACTTC. The chain uses TRBV28 and TRBJ2-7, with D tentatively TRBD1 (5 bases). This CDR3 has 15 residues. From germline, CDR1 is MDHEN and CDR2 SYDVKM. V was shortened by 6 bases and J by 6 bases, with 21 bases between the two germline ends.